This is a list of T cell receptor beta chains from one sample in a study of shared clonotypes between healthy human individuals. Data came from immunoSEQ multiplex PCR; TCRdb stores just in-frame clones and leaves some out. Here the sample spans 450,000 to 550,000 clones, 75% to 85% being singletons. Sequencing was done on a sample of PBMCs. These receptors were obtained from a woman aged 40 to 50 in good health. Some clones in this sample may be carry-over from other donors' samples. Each CDR3 is given with its conserved first and last residue. Fields, in order: clone size, D gene, V gene, J gene, CDR3 protein, CDR3 DNA. A D gene is named only where the DNA matches it firmly. Not all rows give a size; the values are once, few, many and, for expanded clones, a class.

clone size: .; D gene: TRBD1; V gene: TRBV28; J gene: TRBJ2-2; CDR3 protein: CASSKRTGHTGELFF; CDR3 DNA: TGTGCCAGCAGTAAAAGGACAGGCCACACCGGGGAGCTGTTTTTT
clone size: .; D gene: .; V gene: TRBV27; J gene: TRBJ2-5; CDR3 protein: CASSLRGETQYF; CDR3 DNA: TGTGCCAGCAGTTTAAGGGGGGAGACCCAGTACTTC
clone size: .; D gene: .; V gene: TRBV6-1; J gene: TRBJ2-7; CDR3 protein: CASSEGWGYEQYF; CDR3 DNA: TGTGCCAGCAGTGAAGGTTGGGGATACGAGCAGTACTTC
clone size: once; D gene: TRBD2; V gene: TRBV9; J gene: TRBJ2-1; CDR3 protein: CASSVTGTRGLDEQFF; CDR3 DNA: TGTGCCAGCAGCGTCACCGGGACTAGGGGGTTGGATGAGCAGTTCTTC
clone size: .; D gene: .; V gene: TRBV4-1; J gene: TRBJ1-4; CDR3 protein: CASLGDEKLFF; CDR3 DNA: TGTGCCAGCCTAGGGGATGAAAAACTGTTTTTT
clone size: .; D gene: TRBD2; V gene: TRBV4-1; J gene: TRBJ2-7; CDR3 protein: CASSQRGLARISYEQYF; CDR3 DNA: TGCGCCAGCAGCCAGCGAGGACTAGCGAGGATCTCCTACGAGCAGTACTTC
clone size: few; D gene: .; V gene: TRBV7-7; J gene: TRBJ1-3; CDR3 protein: CASSLAFPPNTIYF; CDR3 DNA: TGTGCTAGCAGCTTAGCTTTCCCTCCAAACACCATATATTTT
clone size: .; D gene: TRBD1; V gene: TRBV7-2; J gene: TRBJ2-3; CDR3 protein: CASSPGQGSGTQYF; CDR3 DNA: TGTGCCAGCAGTCCGGGACAGGGGTCAGGTACGCAGTATTTT
clone size: .; D gene: .; V gene: TRBV7-8; J gene: TRBJ2-5; CDR3 protein: CASSWRGHETQYF; CDR3 DNA: TGTGCCAGCAGCTGGCGGGGGCACGAGACCCAGTACTTC
clone size: .; D gene: TRBD2; V gene: TRBV7-3; J gene: TRBJ2-6; CDR3 protein: CASSLSRGRAPSGANVLTF; CDR3 DNA: TGTGCCAGCAGCTTAAGTCGCGGGAGGGCTCCCTCTGGGGCCAACGTCCTGACTTTC
clone size: once; D gene: .; V gene: TRBV21-1; J gene: TRBJ2-1; CDR3 protein: CASSSKRCVCCEQFF; CDR3 DNA: TGTGCCAGCAGCAGTAAGCGCTGTGTTTGTTGTGAGCAGTTCTTC
clone size: once; D gene: .; V gene: TRBV5-8; J gene: TRBJ1-1; CDR3 protein: CASNLDLGGETEAFF; CDR3 DNA: TGTGCCAGCAACTTGGATTTGGGGGGTGAGACTGAAGCTTTCTTT
clone size: .; D gene: TRBD2; V gene: TRBV5-1; J gene: TRBJ2-7; CDR3 protein: CASSFGTNGGEQYF; CDR3 DNA: TGCGCCAGCAGCTTCGGGACTAACGGGGGCGAGCAGTACTTC
clone size: .; D gene: TRBD1; V gene: TRBV7-9; J gene: TRBJ2-7; CDR3 protein: CASSFAGGDYEQYF; CDR3 DNA: TGTGCCAGCAGCTTCGCAGGGGGAGACTACGAGCAGTACTTC
clone size: .; D gene: .; V gene: TRBV7-9; J gene: TRBJ2-7; CDR3 protein: CASSLGRDPYEQYF; CDR3 DNA: TGTGCCAGCAGCTTAGGGCGGGACCCCTACGAGCAGTACTTC
clone size: .; D gene: .; V gene: TRBV11-2; J gene: TRBJ2-5; CDR3 protein: CASSLVGFGGNVRETQYF; CDR3 DNA: TGTGCCAGCAGCTTAGTGGGGTTCGGGGGAAACGTCAGGGAGACCCAGTACTTC
clone size: once; D gene: TRBD2; V gene: TRBV27; J gene: TRBJ2-3; CDR3 protein: CASSSSLAGTDTQYF; CDR3 DNA: TGTGCCAGCAGTTCCTCACTAGCGGGGACAGATACGCAGTATTTT
clone size: many; D gene: TRBD2; V gene: TRBV11-3; J gene: TRBJ2-1; CDR3 protein: CASSLSGADNEQFF; CDR3 DNA: TGTGCCAGCAGCCTTAGCGGGGCGGACAATGAGCAGTTCTTC
clone size: .; D gene: TRBD1; V gene: TRBV15; J gene: TRBJ2-7; CDR3 protein: CATSRDRVLHEQYF; CDR3 DNA: TGTGCCACCAGCCGGGACAGGGTTTTGCACGAGCAGTACTTC
clone size: .; D gene: .; V gene: TRBV5-4; J gene: TRBJ2-3; CDR3 protein: CASSKPWDTQYF; CDR3 DNA: TGTGCCAGCAGCAAACCTTGGGATACGCAGTATTTT
clone size: .; D gene: .; V gene: TRBV5-4; J gene: TRBJ2-7; CDR3 protein: CASSPPGTPGDEQYF; CDR3 DNA: TGTGCCAGCAGCCCCCCCGGGACCCCCGGGGACGAGCAGTACTTC
clone size: .; D gene: .; V gene: TRBV14; J gene: TRBJ2-7; CDR3 protein: CASSLYRESYEQYF; CDR3 DNA: TGTGCCAGCAGCCTCTACAGGGAGTCCTACGAGCAGTACTTC
clone size: .; D gene: TRBD2; V gene: TRBV5-1; J gene: TRBJ2-1; CDR3 protein: CASDLGTSGRVSYNEQFF; CDR3 DNA: TGCGCCAGCGATCTGGGGACTAGCGGGAGGGTCTCCTACAATGAGCAGTTCTTC
clone size: .; D gene: .; V gene: TRBV7-9; J gene: TRBJ1-4; CDR3 protein: CASSFGGTDNEKLFF; CDR3 DNA: TGTGCCAGCAGCTTTGGAGGGACCGATAATGAAAAACTGTTTTTT
clone size: once; D gene: .; V gene: TRBV9; J gene: TRBJ2-5; CDR3 protein: CASSVIGGHPKNQETQYF; CDR3 DNA: TGTGCCAGCAGCGTTATTGGTGGTCACCCAAAGAACCAAGAGACCCAGTACTTC
clone size: .; D gene: .; V gene: TRBV27; J gene: TRBJ1-5; CDR3 protein: CASSPSGHQGQPQHF; CDR3 DNA: TGTGCCAGCAGTCCCTCCGGACACCAAGGGCAGCCCCAGCATTTT
clone size: once; D gene: .; V gene: TRBV27; J gene: TRBJ2-7; CDR3 protein: CASSLSGGSYEQYF; CDR3 DNA: TGTGCCAGCAGTTTATCTGGAGGGTCCTACGAGCAGTACTTC
clone size: .; D gene: TRBD2; V gene: TRBV28; J gene: TRBJ2-1; CDR3 protein: CASGGPGTNKNEQFF; CDR3 DNA: TGTGCCAGCGGCGGCCCCGGGACTAATAAGAATGAGCAGTTCTTC
clone size: .; D gene: TRBD2; V gene: TRBV5-6; J gene: TRBJ2-7; CDR3 protein: CASSLGLAEQYF; CDR3 DNA: TGTGCCAGCAGCTTGGGACTAGCCGAGCAGTACTTC
clone size: few; D gene: TRBD1; V gene: TRBV5-4; J gene: TRBJ2-1; CDR3 protein: CASSIGQGWDEQFF; CDR3 DNA: TGTGCCAGCAGCATTGGACAGGGGTGGGATGAGCAGTTCTTC
clone size: .; D gene: .; V gene: TRBV2; J gene: TRBJ2-5; CDR3 protein: CASSEREETQYF; CDR3 DNA: TGTGCCAGCAGTGAAAGGGAAGAGACCCAGTACTTC
clone size: .; D gene: .; V gene: TRBV28; J gene: TRBJ2-7; CDR3 protein: CASSLQGINEQYF; CDR3 DNA: TGTGCCAGCAGTTTACAGGGGATAAACGAGCAGTACTTC
clone size: .; D gene: .; V gene: TRBV2; J gene: TRBJ2-7; CDR3 protein: CASSESIDLEQYF; CDR3 DNA: TGTGCCAGCAGTGAAAGTATAGACCTCGAGCAGTACTTC
clone size: .; D gene: .; V gene: TRBV15; J gene: TRBJ2-4; CDR3 protein: CATSRARTKNIQYF; CDR3 DNA: TGTGCCACCAGCAGAGCGCGTACCAAAAACATTCAGTACTTC
clone size: .; D gene: TRBD1; V gene: TRBV28; J gene: TRBJ2-7; CDR3 protein: CASSSGGYEQYF; CDR3 DNA: TGTGCCAGCAGCTCAGGGGGCTACGAGCAGTACTTC
clone size: .; D gene: TRBD2; V gene: TRBV6-5; J gene: TRBJ2-3; CDR3 protein: CASSYGGSADTQYF; CDR3 DNA: TGTGCCAGCAGTTACGGCGGGAGTGCAGATACGCAGTATTTT
clone size: .; D gene: TRBD2; V gene: TRBV4-1; J gene: TRBJ2-1; CDR3 protein: CASSPDAGLGANNEQFF; CDR3 DNA: TGCGCCAGCAGCCCAGATGCGGGACTAGGGGCCAACAATGAGCAGTTCTTC
clone size: .; D gene: .; V gene: TRBV2; J gene: TRBJ2-7; CDR3 protein: CASRVIGGIYEQYF; CDR3 DNA: TGTGCCAGCAGGGTGATAGGCGGGATCTACGAGCAGTACTTC
clone size: .; D gene: .; V gene: TRBV5-1; J gene: TRBJ2-7; CDR3 protein: CASSFDLQGHEQYF; CDR3 DNA: TGCGCCAGCAGTTTCGACCTACAGGGTCACGAGCAGTACTTC
clone size: .; D gene: .; V gene: TRBV6-1; J gene: TRBJ1-5; CDR3 protein: CASSTTYRQPQHF; CDR3 DNA: TGTGCCAGCAGCACAACCTACCGGCAGCCCCAGCATTTT
clone size: .; D gene: .; V gene: TRBV19; J gene: TRBJ2-7; CDR3 protein: CASSMYRDLPEQYF; CDR3 DNA: TGTGCCAGTAGTATGTACCGGGACTTACCAGAGCAGTACTTC
clone size: .; D gene: TRBD2; V gene: TRBV28; J gene: TRBJ2-7; CDR3 protein: CASSRTSGRVEQYF; CDR3 DNA: TGTGCCAGCAGTAGGACTAGCGGGAGGGTCGAGCAGTACTTC
clone size: .; D gene: TRBD1; V gene: TRBV19; J gene: TRBJ1-2; CDR3 protein: CASNPSGQGYYGYTF; CDR3 DNA: TGTGCCAGTAACCCTTCGGGACAGGGTTACTATGGCTACACCTTC
clone size: .; D gene: .; V gene: TRBV27; J gene: TRBJ2-1; CDR3 protein: CASSFGAYNEQFF; CDR3 DNA: TGTGCCAGCAGTTTCGGGGCCTACAATGAGCAGTTCTTC
clone size: .; D gene: TRBD1; V gene: TRBV11-2; J gene: TRBJ2-5; CDR3 protein: CASSFNRGQETQYF; CDR3 DNA: TGTGCCAGCAGCTTTAACAGGGGCCAAGAGACCCAGTACTTC
clone size: .; D gene: .; V gene: TRBV6-4; J gene: TRBJ2-3; CDR3 protein: CASSRELTDTQYF; CDR3 DNA: TGTGCCAGCAGCAGGGAACTCACAGATACGCAGTATTTT
clone size: .; D gene: .; V gene: TRBV4-1; J gene: TRBJ1-3; CDR3 protein: CASSQEKSVSGNTIYF; CDR3 DNA: TGCGCCAGCAGCCAAGAAAAGTCGGTCTCTGGAAACACCATATATTTT
clone size: .; D gene: .; V gene: TRBV19; J gene: TRBJ2-3; CDR3 protein: CASSIGEVSDTQYF; CDR3 DNA: TGTGCCAGTAGTATTGGTGAGGTATCGGATACGCAGTATTTT
clone size: .; D gene: .; V gene: TRBV5-8; J gene: TRBJ2-7; CDR3 protein: CASSLRDGSYEQYF; CDR3 DNA: TGTGCCAGCAGCTTACGGGACGGATCCTACGAGCAGTACTTC
clone size: .; D gene: TRBD1; V gene: TRBV6-5; J gene: TRBJ1-1; CDR3 protein: CASRRRDSTEAFF; CDR3 DNA: TGTGCCAGCAGAAGACGGGACAGCACTGAAGCTTTCTTT
clone size: .; D gene: TRBD2; V gene: TRBV2; J gene: TRBJ2-5; CDR3 protein: CASSVRTSGSYGETQYF; CDR3 DNA: TGTGCCAGCAGTGTGAGAACTAGCGGGAGTTACGGAGAGACCCAGTACTTC
clone size: .; D gene: .; V gene: TRBV18; J gene: TRBJ2-1; CDR3 protein: CASSNQGRAALNSYNEQFF; CDR3 DNA: TGTGCCAGCTCAAACCAGGGGAGGGCCGCCTTAAACTCCTACAATGAGCAGTTCTTC